These 9 T cell receptor beta chains came from one sample sequenced in a study of glioma-infiltrating T cells. Amplification of TCR alpha and beta CDR3 regions from RNA used iRepertoire nested multiplex PCR. Via MiXCR, TCRdb re-called the multiplex PCR reads, giving one row per CDR3 protein. The sample lists 400,000 or so distinct CDR3 sequences, 35% to 45% seen once, with around 12% in the top ten. The sample comprised glioma tissue, nonneoplastic brain tissue, or PBMCs (not recorded which). The receptors were sampled from a human donor with low-grade glioma or glioblastoma, undergoing nonglioma brain surgery, or in good health (not recorded which).

The chain is built from TRBV5-1 and TRBJ1-1, with D hard to call. The V gene's germline CDR1 is SGHRS and CDR2 YFSETQ. V gave up 4 bases and J gave up 2 bases, with 6 bases separating them. The CDR3 loop spans 12 amino acids. CDR3 DNA sequence: TGCGCCAGCAGCGCGTCCAACACTGAAGCTTTCTTT. Its translation is CASSASNTEAFF.

This chain links TRBV20-1 with TRBJ2-5; D tentatively fits TRBD1 or TRBD2 (6 bases each). The CDR3 runs to 13 residues. Deletions cut 2 bases from V and 4 bases from J, with 11 bases between. CDR1 DFQATT and CDR2 SNEGSKA come from the germline V gene (reference sequence). This chain's CDR3 is CSARKQGGETQYF. The CDR3 DNA follows: TGCAGTGCTAGAAAACAGGGAGGAGAGACCCAGTACTTC.

The chain links TRBV28 to TRBJ2-1, with 9 bases matching TRBD2. Germline V gives CDR1 MDHEN, CDR2 SYDVKM. The CDR3 is made up of 19 amino acids. V lost 5 bases and J lost 1; bases outside the gene matches: 15. The CDR3 loop reads CASSPGLALTYLSYNEQFF. In DNA form, the CDR3 reads TGTGCCAGCAGTCCGGGACTAGCCCTCACCTACTTGTCCTACAATGAGCAGTTCTTC.

To note about this clonotype: A read error is possible here, since a much larger clone lies one base away. V usage is TRBV7-6 and J usage is TRBJ1-6; D is unclear. V was shortened by 3 bases and J by 2 bases, with 8 bases between the two germline ends. Germline-derived CDR1 and CDR2 are SGHVS and FNYEAQ. This CDR3 is built from 15 residues. In DNA, the CDR3 is TGTGCCAGCAGCTTCGGGGAGCCCTATAATTCACCCCTCCACTTT. It translates to CASSFGEPYNSPLHF.

Notes on this clonotype: A much larger clone is a single base away; this may be a read error. Because the CDR3 is missing its conserved closing phenylalanine or tryptophan, this is likely a read error. The chain joins TRBV12-3 or TRBV12-4 to TRBJ2-3; 8 bases map to TRBD1. After removal of 4 bases from V and 5 bases from J, the junction contained 2 bases not matched to a gene. This CDR3 comprises 13 residues. The DNA of the CDR3 is TGTGCCAGCAGTTGGACAGGGCAAGATACGCAGTATCTT. Its protein product is CASSWTGQDTQYL.

As regards this clonotype: A much larger clone differs from this one at a single base, so this may be a read error. This likely comes from a read error, as the CDR3 has no conserved phenylalanine or tryptophan at its end. The CDR3 spells CASSMGLGAANEQFS. In nucleotides, the CDR3 is TGTGCCAGCAGCATGGGACTAGGGGCTGCCAATGAGCAGTTCTCC. V usage is TRBV6-2 or TRBV6-3 and J usage is TRBJ2-1, with TRBD2 matching 8 bases. This CDR3 has 15 amino acids. Germline V lookup: CDR1 MNHEY, CDR2 SVGEGT. V was clipped by 6 bases and J by 6 bases; unmatched bases: 10.

This clonotype came up a few times. This chain joins TRBV7-9 and TRBJ1-3; D call uncertain. There are 15 residues in the CDR3. V lost 2 bases and J lost 0, with 8 bases in between. From germline, CDR1 is SEHNR and CDR2 FQNEAQ (reference sequence). The CDR3 loop reads CASSLHRNSGNTIYF. DNA for the CDR3: TGTGCCAGCAGCTTACATCGGAACTCTGGAAACACCATATATTTT.

This clonotype occurred a few times. A clone one base away is much larger, so this may be a read error. V usage is TRBV11-1 and J usage is TRBJ1-1; D ambiguous. V was trimmed by 3 bases and J by 1 base, leaving 3 bases between them. The CDR3 length is 12 residues. Germline loops: CDR1 SGHAT, CDR2 FQDESV (reference sequence). In nucleotides, the CDR3 is TGTGCCAGCAGCTTTGGGAACACTGAAGCTTTCTTT. Encoded protein: CASSFGNTEAFF.

V and J are TRBV7-2 and TRBJ1-6; 8 bases align to TRBD1. Germline lookup yields CDR1 SGHTA and CDR2 FQGNSA. The CDR3 extends over 14 amino acids. Trimming removed 4 bases from V and 9 bases from J; junction bases left unmatched: 5. The CDR3 is CASSSRQGPSPLHF. The CDR3, as DNA: TGTGCCAGCAGCTCGAGACAGGGGCCTTCACCCCTCCACTTT.